This TCR beta chain is from a study of blood T cell repertoires in COVID-19. About the study: Specimens from acute and convalescent COVID-19 originated in the United States, Italy and Spain. In each case, the material was cDNA or gDNA derived from T cells, B-cell-depleted T cells, or PBMCs.

Authors' data handling: From reference gene primer amplification, estimates of nucleated cell counts were derived. Assay: immunoSEQ multiplex PCR; the TCRdb copy retains only in-frame clones and omits some. D and trimming were read from the DNA, whereas the V and J calls and clone size are those reported in that table. The sample shows fewer than 250,000 clones, around 80% of them seen only once. The germline V gene has CDR1 LNHDA and CDR2 SQIVND (reference sequence). V was shortened by 1 base and J by 3 bases, with 13 bases between the two germline ends. The CDR3 has 16 residues. What was sequenced was peripheral blood. The rearrangement links TRBV19 to TRBJ1-5, with D hard to call. The sequence derives from a middle-aged woman with acute or convalescent COVID-19. This CDR3 is CASSIVGLAPNQPQHF. In DNA form, the CDR3 reads TGTGCCAGTAGTATAGTGGGCCTCGCCCCCAATCAGCCCCAGCATTTT.